Listed below are T cell receptor beta chains from one sample, sequenced in a study of CD8+ T cells in alopecia areata. Generated by immunoSEQ multiplex PCR, the TCRdb table keeps only in-frame clones and is missing some. The table has 110,000 to 150,000 clones, roughly 82% seen once. Sequences were derived from CD8+ T cells sorted from blood, sampled at week 4, from a patient treated with tofacitinib. These receptors all stem from a human donor with alopecia areata. CDR3s include the opening cysteine and the closing phenylalanine or tryptophan. Each record gives: V gene, J gene, D gene, clone size, CDR3 DNA, CDR3 protein. D genes are given only for firm matches. Clone size is not always given. Where it is, it says once, few, many or a class for expanded clones.

TRBV5-5	TRBJ2-7	TRBD1	few	TGTGCCAGCAGCCACCCAAGGACAGGTACCTACGAGCAGTACTTC	CASSHPRTGTYEQYF
TRBV7-8	TRBJ2-5	TRBD2	.	TGTGCCAGCAGCTTCCCAGCGGGGGAGTTTCGTTATGGCGACCAAGAGACCCAGTACTTC	CASSFPAGEFRYGDQETQYF
TRBV7-9	TRBJ1-1	TRBD1	once	TGTGCCAGCAGCTTAGGACAGGGCAGTGTAACTGAAGCTTTCTTT	CASSLGQGSVTEAFF
TRBV6-6	TRBJ2-1	.	.	TGTGCCAGCAGTTACTCAGGGGACATAACCAATAGCTTGCAGTTCTTC	CASSYSGDITNSLQFF
TRBV7-8	TRBJ2-1	.	once	TGTGCCAGCAGCCGAGTCGATGAGGGGCACAATGAGCAGTTCTTC	CASSRVDEGHNEQFF
TRBV29-1	TRBJ1-3	TRBD1	.	TGCAGCGCTGACAGGGGATCTGGAAACACCATATATTTT	CSADRGSGNTIYF
TRBV27	TRBJ2-7	.	.	TGTGCCAGCAGTTTAACTTGGACGTCCGAGCAGTACTTC	CASSLTWTSEQYF
TRBV27	TRBJ2-4	.	.	TGTGCCAGCAGTCCCTCCGCCGGGGGAGAGAACATTCAGTACTTC	CASSPSAGGENIQYF
TRBV5-1	TRBJ1-2	TRBD1	few	TGCGCCAGCAGCATGACAGGGGGCGCTTTTAACTATGGCTACACCTTC	CASSMTGGAFNYGYTF
TRBV4-3	TRBJ2-7	.	once	TGCGCCAGCAGCCAAGAGGGCGGGCAGCCGCAGTACTTC	CASSQEGGQPQYF
TRBV29-1	TRBJ2-5	.	.	TGCAGCGTTGAGCCGCCCGAAGAGACCCAGTACTTC	CSVEPPEETQYF
TRBV4-1	TRBJ2-7	TRBD2	.	TGCGCCAGCAGCCAAGGGATACTAGCGACCTACGAGCAGTACTTC	CASSQGILATYEQYF
TRBV5-6	TRBJ2-7	.	.	TGTGCCAGCAGCTTGGCTTTCTCCAGGGACAACGAGCAGTACTTC	CASSLAFSRDNEQYF
TRBV15	TRBJ2-5	TRBD2	.	TGTGCCACCAGCACGGGGGGGCTCCAAGAGACCCAGTACTTC	CATSTGGLQETQYF
TRBV7-2	TRBJ2-3	.	once	TGTGCCAGCAGCTTAGAGGGAGTCACAGATACGCAGTATTTT	CASSLEGVTDTQYF
TRBV27	TRBJ2-1	.	.	TGTGCCAGCAGCTATAAGCAGGGTCTTATGGATGAGCAGTTCTTC	CASSYKQGLMDEQFF
TRBV11-3	TRBJ1-1	.	.	TGTGCCAGCAGCCTCCGAACTGAAGCTTTCTTT	CASSLRTEAFF
TRBV7-6	TRBJ2-7	TRBD2	.	TGTGCCAGCAGCTTGGGGGGGGGAACCCCGATCTACGAGCAGTACTTC	CASSLGGGTPIYEQYF
TRBV6-5	TRBJ2-5	.	.	TGTGCCAGCAGTTACTTGGCCGGGGCAGAGACCCAGTACTTC	CASSYLAGAETQYF
TRBV27	TRBJ2-7	.	.	TGTGCCAGCAGTGGGACACAGACCTACGAGCAGTACTTC	CASSGTQTYEQYF
TRBV5-1	TRBJ2-7	.	.	TGCGCCAGCAGCCCGGGGGACAGCTCCTACGAGCAGTACTTC	CASSPGDSSYEQYF
TRBV15	TRBJ2-3	TRBD1	.	TGTGCCACCCTTCAGGGGGCAGCTAGCACAGATACGCAGTATTTT	CATLQGAASTDTQYF
TRBV4-3	TRBJ1-2	TRBD1	.	TGCGCCAGCAGCCAAGGGACAGGGGAGAACTATGGCTACACCTTC	CASSQGTGENYGYTF
TRBV7-9	TRBJ1-4	.	.	TGTGCCAGCAGCTTAGAAGGGCAGAATGAAAAACTGTTTTTT	CASSLEGQNEKLFF
TRBV4-1	TRBJ2-1	.	.	TGCGCCAGCAGCCAAGTTGGTCTTGGGGGGTTGGGGGATGAGCAGTTCTTC	CASSQVGLGGLGDEQFF
TRBV19	TRBJ2-1	TRBD2	.	TGTGCCTCCATGTTCGGCGGGGGATCCTACAATGAGCAGTTCTTC	CASMFGGGSYNEQFF
TRBV5-1	TRBJ2-1	.	.	TGCGCCAGCAGCTTGACCCCGGGGAGCTCCTACAATGAGCAGTTCTTC	CASSLTPGSSYNEQFF
TRBV10-2	TRBJ2-1	.	once	TGCGCCAGCAGTGATGGGTGGGAGCAGTTCTTC	CASSDGWEQFF
TRBV9	TRBJ1-2	.	.	TGTGCCAGCAGCGTAGATGGGGGTGGCTACACCTTC	CASSVDGGGYTF
TRBV6-1	TRBJ1-2	.	.	TGTGCCAGCACCAATCAGGGCTTAGAGGGCTACACCTTC	CASTNQGLEGYTF
TRBV7-2	TRBJ1-2	.	.	TGTGCCAGCAGCATAGCTTCATTTTATGGCTACACCTTC	CASSIASFYGYTF
TRBV4-1	TRBJ2-7	.	.	TGCGCCAGCAGCCAAGAGGAGGGCTACGAGCAGTACTTC	CASSQEEGYEQYF
TRBV6-5	TRBJ1-2	TRBD1	.	TGTGCCAGCAGTACTACAGGGGTCGCCTATGGCTACACCTTC	CASSTTGVAYGYTF
TRBV6-5	TRBJ2-1	.	once	TGTGCCAGCAGTGCTTACAATGAGCAGTTCTTC	CASSAYNEQFF
TRBV29-1	TRBJ2-7	TRBD1	.	TGTAGCGTTGAAGACCGAGACAGGGGGTTCGAGCAGTACTTC	CSVEDRDRGFEQYF
TRBV4-3	TRBJ1-1	.	.	TGCGCCAGCAGCCTTAGTGGCATGAACACTGAAGCTTTCTTT	CASSLSGMNTEAFF
TRBV15	TRBJ2-1	TRBD2	.	TGTGCCACCAGCCCCAGGGCTAGCGGGAGCTCCTACAATGAGCAGTTCTTC	CATSPRASGSSYNEQFF
TRBV2	TRBJ1-2	.	.	TGTGCCAGCAGTACCGGGGCAGGGCGGGTCGACTATGGCTACACCTTC	CASSTGAGRVDYGYTF
TRBV7-2	TRBJ2-5	.	.	TGTGCCAGCAGCTTAGAGGACTACCAAGAGACCCAGTACTTC	CASSLEDYQETQYF
TRBV27	TRBJ1-5	.	.	TGTGCCAGCAGTTTAATGGGGGTGGATCAGCCCCAGCATTTT	CASSLMGVDQPQHF
TRBV5-1	TRBJ2-3	TRBD1	.	TGCGCCAGCAGCTTGGCCTTACTAGGACAGGGGATAACAGATACGCAGTATTTT	CASSLALLGQGITDTQYF
TRBV11-2	TRBJ2-1	TRBD2	.	TGTGCCAGCAGTACTAGCGGGGGCGCATTTGGGATCTTC	CASSTSGGAFGIF
TRBV12-5	TRBJ1-2	TRBD1	.	TGTGCTAGTGGTCCCCCCACAGGGGCCTTCTATGGCTACACCTTC	CASGPPTGAFYGYTF
TRBV6-5	TRBJ1-5	.	.	TGTGCCAGCAGTTACTCGAATGGGCAGCCCCAGCATTTT	CASSYSNGQPQHF
TRBV5-6	TRBJ1-2	TRBD1	.	TGTGCCAGCAGCATTGGGACAGGGCACGGCTACACCTTC	CASSIGTGHGYTF
TRBV6-5	TRBJ1-1	.	.	TGTGCCAGCAGATCGACAGGCGACCCCGGGGCTTTCTTT	CASRSTGDPGAFF
TRBV11-2	TRBJ2-3	.	few	TGTGCCAGCACGAGGGGCACAGATACGCAGTATTTT	CASTRGTDTQYF
TRBV7-9	TRBJ2-5	.	.	TGTGCCAGCAGCCCCGGGGTGGAGCAGTACTTC	CASSPGVEQYF
TRBV2	TRBJ2-7	.	.	TGTGCCAGCAGTGAGGGCAGGGTAGACGAGCAGTACTTC	CASSEGRVDEQYF
TRBV6-5	TRBJ2-2	.	.	TGTGCCAGCAGTTACGTAAGGAACCTCAACGGGGAGCTGTTTTTT	CASSYVRNLNGELFF
TRBV27	TRBJ2-5	.	.	TGTGCCAGCAGTTTATTGGGGCAGGGAGGAGAGACCCAGTACTTC	CASSLLGQGGETQYF
TRBV21-1	TRBJ2-7	.	few	TGTGCCAGCAGCATCGGGACAGGAAATTACGAGCAGTACTTC	CASSIGTGNYEQYF
TRBV9	TRBJ2-5	TRBD2	.	TGTGCCAGCAGCAGCGGGACTAGCGATGAGACCCAGTACTTC	CASSSGTSDETQYF
TRBV27	TRBJ2-7	.	.	TGTGCCAGCAGACCTCTTGGGGGCTCCCCCTACGAGCAGTACTTC	CASRPLGGSPYEQYF
TRBV5-6	TRBJ2-1	.	.	TGTGCCAGCAGCTTGGGTTCCCGGGTCAATGAGCAGTTCTTC	CASSLGSRVNEQFF
TRBV4-2	TRBJ2-3	.	.	TGTGCCAGCAGCTCGGGGATCACAGATACGCAGTATTTT	CASSSGITDTQYF